Here is one T cell receptor (beta chain) with its context. Its antigen is undetermined. The same CDR3 arises from other DNA sequences in this sample as well. The sample originates from a study of OX40 agonist ivuxolimab in advanced cancers. About the study: Cohort: around 83% men, mean age 60, aged roughly 23 to 90. General observations from the study: In the 0.1-3.0 mg/kg groups, partial responders showed among the lowest expansion. Blood T cells, both CD4+ and CD8+, expanded clonally by week 6 at 0.1 to 3.0 mg/kg. The mean number of expanded clones was higher in CD8+ T cells than in CD4+.

Germline assignment: CDR1 MGHRA and CDR2 YSYEKL. The CDR3 spans 13 residues. The germline V and J ends were trimmed by 1 base and 3 bases, with 7 bases remaining between them. Profiling relied on immunoSEQ multiplex PCR, and the TCRdb table lists in-frame clones only, not all of them. The sample holds some 23,000 clones, over 70% seen once. The input for sequencing was CD4+ or CD8+ T cells sorted from blood, taken in a trial of the OX40 agonist ivuxolimab. The chain employs TRBV4-1 and TRBJ2-7; no reliable D call. The sequence was obtained from an adult with an advanced solid tumor such as melanoma, head and neck, liver or kidney cancer. CDR3 sequence reads: CASSQGGSYEQYF. CDR3 bases: TGCGCCAGCAGCCAAGGTGGCAGCTACGAGCAGTACTTC.